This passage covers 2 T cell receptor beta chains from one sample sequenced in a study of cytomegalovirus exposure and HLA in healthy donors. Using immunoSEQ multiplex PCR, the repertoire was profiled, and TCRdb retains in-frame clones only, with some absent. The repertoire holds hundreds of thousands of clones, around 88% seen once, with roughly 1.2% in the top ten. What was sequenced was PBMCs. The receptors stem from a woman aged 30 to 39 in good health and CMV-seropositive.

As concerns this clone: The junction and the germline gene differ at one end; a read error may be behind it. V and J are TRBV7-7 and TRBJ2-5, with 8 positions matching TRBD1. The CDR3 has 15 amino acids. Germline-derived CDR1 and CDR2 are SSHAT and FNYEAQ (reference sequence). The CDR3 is CASSLRAGGGETQYF. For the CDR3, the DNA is TGTGCTAGCAGCTTACGGGCAGGGGGCGGGGAGACCCAGTACTTC.

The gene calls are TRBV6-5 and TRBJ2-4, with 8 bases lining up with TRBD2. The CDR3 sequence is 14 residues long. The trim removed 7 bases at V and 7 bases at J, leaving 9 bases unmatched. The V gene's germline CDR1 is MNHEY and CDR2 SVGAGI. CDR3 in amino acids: CASTKAGVGNIQYF. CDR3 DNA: TGTGCCAGCACCAAAGCGGGAGTTGGGAACATTCAGTACTTC.